This TCR beta chain was profiled in a study of blood T cell repertoires in COVID-19. Per germline, CDR1 MDHEN and CDR2 SYDVKM. The CDR3 covers 14 residues. V dropped 4 bases and J dropped 0 bases, with 6 bases sitting between them. This table comes from immunoSEQ multiplex PCR, and its TCRdb copy is limited to in-frame clones, with some not included. The data contain 190,000 or so clones, about 88% of them singletons. Details on this clone: The same CDR3 is also encoded by other DNA sequences in this sample.

This chain joins TRBV28 and TRBJ2-2, with a weak D call TRBD1 (5 bases). Input material: peripheral blood. This TCR came from a middle-aged man with active or convalescent COVID-19. This chain's CDR3 is CASSSGPNTGELFF. The CDR3 bases are TGTGCCAGCAGTTCAGGGCCGAACACCGGGGAGCTGTTTTTT.